This entry describes one TCR beta chain. The entry originates in a study of blood T cell repertoires in COVID-19. Study context: Both acute and convalescent COVID-19 samples were obtained from the United States, Italy and Spain.

Original analysis: Reference gene primer amplification gave nucleated cell count estimates. Only in-frame clones appear in the TCRdb table, and some are missing; sequencing was by immunoSEQ multiplex PCR. V and J calls plus clone size are reproduced from that table; the DNA served to infer D and trimming. Of 200,000 to 300,000 clones in the sample, around 86% were seen once. The TCR sequence derives from a woman aged 65 to 85 with active or convalescent COVID-19. Sequenced input: peripheral blood.

CDR3 nucleotides: TGCGCCAGCAGCTCCGTAGCCGGGACAGGGGTAATTGGCTACACCTTC. It is translated as CASSSVAGTGVIGYTF. V usage is TRBV5-1 and J usage is TRBJ1-2, with TRBD1 matching over 10 bases. Trimming cost V 3 bases and J 7 bases; bases outside gene matches: 12. The germline V gene encodes CDR1 SGHRS and CDR2 YFSETQ. The CDR3 length is 16 residues.